A single sample is the source of the 3 T cell receptor beta chains below, sequenced in a study of breast tumors, draining lymph nodes, adjacent tissues. TCRdb re-called the multiplex PCR reads through MiXCR, storing one row per CDR3 protein. The sample has about 270,000 distinct CDR3 sequences; around 30% are singletons. Axillary draining lymph nodes of breast cancer patients supplied the node samples. The specimen sequenced was axillary lymph node tissue. These TCRs come from a female donor with breast cancer. Some clones in this sample may be carry-over from other donors' samples.

This clonotype was detected once. A much bigger clone sits one base away, suggesting this may be a read error. The CDR3 DNA follows: TGTGCCAGCCGAAATGGGCTAGCGGGGATTTTTGCGAACACCGGGGAGCTGTTTTTT. Amino acids: CASRNGLAGIFANTGELFF. The chain links TRBV7-2 to TRBJ2-2, with 9 bases that match TRBD2. The V gene's germline CDR1 is SGHTA and CDR2 FQGNSA. The CDR3 is made up of 19 amino acids. The ends lost 8 bases at V and 0 bases at J; junction bases unmatched: 16. Complete variable domain (other parts from reference TRBV7-2 and TRBJ2-2): GAGVSQSPSNKVTEKGKDVELRCDPISGHTALYWYRQSLGQGLEFLIYFQGNSAPDKSGLPSDRFSAERTGGSVSTLTIQRTQQEDSAVYLCASRNGLAGIFANTGELFFGEGSRLTVL.

This chain connects TRBV30 to TRBJ2-3; D not resolved. The V end lost 0 bases, the J end lost 0 bases, and 7 bases lay between the germline ends. Per germline, CDR1 GTSNPN and CDR2 SVGIG (reference sequence). The CDR3 is 14 amino acids. This CDR3 is CAWSVMASTDTQYF. The CDR3 nucleotides are TGTGCCTGGAGTGTGATGGCGAGCACAGATACGCAGTATTTT.

This clonotype was detected ten times or more. This chain links TRBV29-1 with TRBJ2-1; 9 positions agree with TRBD1. CDR3 size: 14 residues. V gave up 5 bases and J gave up 6 bases; unmatched junction bases: 8. Germline CDR1 is SQVTM and CDR2 is ANQGSEA. The CDR3, as DNA: TGCAGCGTTACCAACAGGGGGCTGATCAATGAGCAGTTCTTC. It translates to CSVTNRGLINEQFF.